Sequencing of this TCR beta chain was carried out in a study of blood T cell repertoires in COVID-19. Turning to the study itself: PBMCs, B-cell-depleted T cells, or T cells were the source of the cDNA or gDNA that made up the material.

Clones were read by immunoSEQ multiplex PCR, and TCRdb kept only the in-frame ones, dropping some. The sample carries a few hundred thousand clones, approximately 90% recorded once. Symptom resolution, clearance, or two negative PCRs marked the recovered donors of Cohort 3. The CDR3 runs to 14 residues. Germline loops: CDR1 MNHEY, CDR2 SVGAGI. Trimming removed 4 bases at V and 8 bases at J, with 14 bases between. The sample was PBMCs or T cells enriched from blood (not recorded which). The clonotype was recovered from a woman in her thirties or forties who had recovered from COVID-19. The chain combines TRBV6-5 with TRBJ1-4; D may be TRBD1 (5 bases). CDR3 region: CASSSAGGSEKLFF. For the CDR3, the DNA is TGTGCCAGCAGTTCGGCGGGGGGGAGCGAAAAACTGTTTTTT.